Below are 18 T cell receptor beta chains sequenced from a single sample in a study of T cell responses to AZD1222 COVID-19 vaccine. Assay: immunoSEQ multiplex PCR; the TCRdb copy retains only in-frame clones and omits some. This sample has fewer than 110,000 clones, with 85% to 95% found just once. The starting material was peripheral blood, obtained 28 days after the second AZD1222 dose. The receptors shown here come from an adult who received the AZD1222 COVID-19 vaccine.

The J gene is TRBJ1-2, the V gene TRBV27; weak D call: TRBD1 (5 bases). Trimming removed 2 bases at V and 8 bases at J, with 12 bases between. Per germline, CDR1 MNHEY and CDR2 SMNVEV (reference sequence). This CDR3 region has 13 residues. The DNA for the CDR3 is TGTGCCAGCAGTTTAGAAGGGGCTGGGGGCTACACCTTC. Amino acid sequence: CASSLEGAGGYTF.

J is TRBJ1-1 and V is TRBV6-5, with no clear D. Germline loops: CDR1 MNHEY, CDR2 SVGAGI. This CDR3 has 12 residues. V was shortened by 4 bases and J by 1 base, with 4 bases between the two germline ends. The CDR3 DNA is TGTGCCAGCAGTTGGGGGAACACTGAAGCTTTCTTT. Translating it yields CASSWGNTEAFF.

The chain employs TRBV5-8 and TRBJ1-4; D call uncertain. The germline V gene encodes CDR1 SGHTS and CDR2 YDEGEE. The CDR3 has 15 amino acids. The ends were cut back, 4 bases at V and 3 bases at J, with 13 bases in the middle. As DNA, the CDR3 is TGTGCCAGCAGCAGAGTTAGAAGGGCTAATGAAAAACTGTTTTTT. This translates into CASSRVRRANEKLFF.

As DNA, the CDR3 is TGTGCCAGCAGCTTATCTCCAGGGGGCAATCAGCCCCAGCATTTT. Protein sequence: CASSLSPGGNQPQHF. V and J are TRBV7-2 and TRBJ1-5, with D perhaps TRBD1 (6 bases). Between the trimmed V and J ends, which lost 2 bases and 2 bases, there was a span of 10 bases. Per the germline V gene, CDR1 is SGHTA and CDR2 is FQGNSA. The length of the CDR3 is 15 residues.

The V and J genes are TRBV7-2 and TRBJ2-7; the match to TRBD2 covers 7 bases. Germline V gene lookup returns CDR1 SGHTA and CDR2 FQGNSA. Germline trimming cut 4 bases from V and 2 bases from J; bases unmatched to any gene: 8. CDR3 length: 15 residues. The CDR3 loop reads CASSYAGVLTYEQYF. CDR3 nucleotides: TGTGCCAGCAGCTATGCGGGAGTACTTACCTACGAGCAGTACTTC.

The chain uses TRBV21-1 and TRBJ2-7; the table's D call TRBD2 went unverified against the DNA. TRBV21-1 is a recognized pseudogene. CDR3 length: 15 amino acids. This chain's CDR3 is CASPPAIARYYEQYF. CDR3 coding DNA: TGTGCCAGCCCCCCCGCGATAGCGAGATACTACGAGCAGTACTTC.

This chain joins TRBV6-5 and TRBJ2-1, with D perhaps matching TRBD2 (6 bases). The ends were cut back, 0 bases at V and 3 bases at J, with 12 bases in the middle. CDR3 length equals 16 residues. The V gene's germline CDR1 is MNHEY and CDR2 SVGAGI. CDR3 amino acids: CASSYSAGRYYNEQFF. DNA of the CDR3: TGTGCCAGCAGTTACTCGGCGGGACGATACTACAATGAGCAGTTCTTC.

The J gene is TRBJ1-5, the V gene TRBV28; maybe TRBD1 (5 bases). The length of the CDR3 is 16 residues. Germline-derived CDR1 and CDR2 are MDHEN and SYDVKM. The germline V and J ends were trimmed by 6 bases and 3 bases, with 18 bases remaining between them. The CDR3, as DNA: TGTGCCAGCAGCCCCCGGGACGGGGGGATCAATCAGCCCCAGCATTTT. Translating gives CASSPRDGGINQPQHF.

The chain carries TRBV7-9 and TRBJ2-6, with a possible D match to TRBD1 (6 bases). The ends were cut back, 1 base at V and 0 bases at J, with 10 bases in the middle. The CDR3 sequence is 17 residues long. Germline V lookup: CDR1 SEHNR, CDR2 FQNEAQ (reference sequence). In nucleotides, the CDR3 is TGTGCCAGCAGCTTAGGGCAGGGGCACTCTGGGGCCAACGTCCTGACTTTC. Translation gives CASSLGQGHSGANVLTF.

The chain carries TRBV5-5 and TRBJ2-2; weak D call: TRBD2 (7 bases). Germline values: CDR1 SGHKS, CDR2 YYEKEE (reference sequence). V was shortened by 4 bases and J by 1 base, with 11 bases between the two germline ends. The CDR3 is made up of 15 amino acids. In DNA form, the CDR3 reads TGTGCCAGCAGCCTGGGGGGGCTGAACACCGGGGAGCTGTTTTTT. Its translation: CASSLGGLNTGELFF.

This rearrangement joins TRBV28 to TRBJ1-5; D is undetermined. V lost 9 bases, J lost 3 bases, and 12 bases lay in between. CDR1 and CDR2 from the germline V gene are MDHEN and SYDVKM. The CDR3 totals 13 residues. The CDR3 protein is CASLEGFNQPQHF. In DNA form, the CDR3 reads TGTGCCAGTTTAGAAGGCTTCAATCAGCCCCAGCATTTT.

For the CDR3, the DNA is TGTGCCTGGAGTACACAGGGGGCTTTTGAGACCCAGTACTTC. It is translated as CAWSTQGAFETQYF. The chain is built from TRBV30 and TRBJ2-5; TRBD1 matches at 9 bases. Germline trimming cut 2 bases from V and 5 bases from J; bases unmatched to any gene: 6. The CDR3 has 14 residues. Germline CDR1 is GTSNPN and CDR2 is SVGIG (reference sequence).

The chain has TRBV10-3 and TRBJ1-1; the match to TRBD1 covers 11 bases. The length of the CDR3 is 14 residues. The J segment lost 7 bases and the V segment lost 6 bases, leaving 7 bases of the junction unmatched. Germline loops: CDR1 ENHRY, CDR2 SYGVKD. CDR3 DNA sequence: TGTGCCATCAGCGCCGGGACAGGGGGGTTTGAAGCTTTCTTT. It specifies CAISAGTGGFEAFF.

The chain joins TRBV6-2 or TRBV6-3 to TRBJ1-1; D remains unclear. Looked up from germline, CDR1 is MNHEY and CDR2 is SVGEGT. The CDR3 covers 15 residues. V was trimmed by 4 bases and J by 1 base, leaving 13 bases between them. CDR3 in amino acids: CASSSPNMGNTEAFF. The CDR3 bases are TGTGCCAGCAGTTCCCCCAACATGGGGAACACTGAAGCTTTCTTT.

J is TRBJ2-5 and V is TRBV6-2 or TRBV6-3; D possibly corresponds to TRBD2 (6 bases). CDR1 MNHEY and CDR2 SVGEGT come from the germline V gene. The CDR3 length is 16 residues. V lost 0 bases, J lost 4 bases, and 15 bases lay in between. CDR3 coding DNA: TGTGCCAGCAGTTACTCGAAACGGGAGCCCACAGAGACCCAGTACTTC. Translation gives CASSYSKREPTETQYF.

The CDR3 reads CASRFYMTGELFF. CDR3 coding DNA: TGTGCAAGTCGCTTTTACATGACCGGGGAGCTGTTTTTT. The rearrangement joins TRBV12-2 to TRBJ2-2; the table's D call TRBD1 went unverified against the DNA. TRBV12-2 is described as a pseudogene. CDR3 length: 13 amino acids.

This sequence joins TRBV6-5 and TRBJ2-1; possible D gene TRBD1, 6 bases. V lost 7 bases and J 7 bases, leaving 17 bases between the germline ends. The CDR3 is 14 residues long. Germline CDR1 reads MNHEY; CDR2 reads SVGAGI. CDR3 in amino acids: CASTKPGQGNEQFF. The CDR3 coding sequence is TGTGCCAGCACGAAGCCAGGGCAGGGGAATGAGCAGTTCTTC.

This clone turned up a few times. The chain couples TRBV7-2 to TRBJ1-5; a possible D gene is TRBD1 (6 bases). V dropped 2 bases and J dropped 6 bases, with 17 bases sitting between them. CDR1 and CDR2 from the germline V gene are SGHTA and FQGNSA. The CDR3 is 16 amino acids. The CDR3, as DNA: TGTGCCAGCAGCTTATGGGGGCGAGGGGAGGCTCAGCCCCAGCATTTT. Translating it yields CASSLWGRGEAQPQHF.